This T cell receptor beta chain appears in the sequencing data of a study of blood T cell repertoires in COVID-19. Study information: T cells, B-cell-depleted T cells, or PBMCs provided the cDNA or gDNA that served as material.

V shed 5 bases, J shed 7 bases, and the junction held 21 bases outside the gene matches. CDR1 and CDR2 from the germline V gene are MDHEN and SYDVKM. This CDR3 is 19 amino acids long. Original handling: Amplifying reference gene primers gave estimates of nucleated cell counts. Sequencing was performed with immunoSEQ multiplex PCR; in TCRdb, only in-frame clones are kept and a portion is missing. V and J calls and clone size follow that table, whereas D and trimming were derived from the DNA. The data hold 250,000 to 300,000 clones, with about four fifths observed a single time. Everyone who took part was 18 to 89 years old, and they came from about 25 US areas.

V usage is TRBV28 and J usage is TRBJ1-2, with TRBD1 identical over 11 bases. Sequenced material: PBMCs or T cells enriched from blood (not recorded which). The clonotype originates from a man aged 40-49 years who had been exposed to COVID-19. This chain's CDR3 is CASSGYGTGGAAWAVGYTF. CDR3 nucleotide sequence: TGTGCCAGCAGTGGGTACGGGACAGGGGGGGCCGCGTGGGCCGTTGGCTACACCTTC.